This T cell receptor beta chain came from a study of T cell repertoires in cytomegalovirus infection. Overall study context: CMV infection together with matching HLA type was indicated by public TCR beta signatures.

TCRdb independently ran MiXCR on the reads; one entry per CDR3 protein. The table lists about 920,000 distinct CDR3 sequences, roughly 31% of them singletons. Study-level results: Summed public TCR beta family frequency identified CMV carriers bearing the relevant HLA. The ex vivo response was dominated by HLA-C-restricted CMV-specific TCR beta clonotypes.

J was trimmed by 6 bases and V by 3 bases; bases with no gene match: 7. The CDR3 spans 14 residues. Germline CDR1 SGHVS, CDR2 FNYEAQ. This clonotype has only a few counts. Its antigen is unknown. This sequence originates from a human donor in good health (CMV status not recorded). Some clones in this sample may be carry-over from other donors' samples. Here the sequenced sample was cultured CD8+ T cells from PBMCs, taken from culture after CMV antigen stimulation. V gene TRBV7-6 combines with J gene TRBJ2-7; 8 bases are shared with TRBD1. CDR3 nucleotide sequence: TGTGCCAGCAGCTTGACAGGGGAAGAAGGCGAGCAGTACTTC. Protein: CASSLTGEEGEQYF.